One sample yielded the 12 T cell receptor beta chains listed below, sequenced in a study of T cells in localized non-small cell lung cancer. TCRdb's table, derived via immunoSEQ multiplex PCR, lists solely in-frame clones and lacks some. This table has fewer than 90,000 clones, around 81% appearing once. Sequencing used PBMCs, obtained before any cancer treatment. The receptor source for this set is a man aged 40 to 75 with stage II squamous cell lung carcinoma.

The chain combines TRBV30 with TRBJ1-4; 7 bases fit TRBD1. Trimming at V came to 3 bases and at J to 2 bases, leaving 18 bases not matched to a gene. Germline assignment: CDR1 GTSNPN and CDR2 SVGIG (reference sequence). The CDR3 has 19 amino acids. The CDR3 region has the DNA TGTGCCTGGAGACCTGGACGAGGGGCAGGGGGATACACTAATGAAAAACTGTTTTTT. It specifies CAWRPGRGAGGYTNEKLFF.

V gene TRBV30 combines with J gene TRBJ2-1, with TRBD2 matching over 15 bases. Germline CDR1 is GTSNPN and CDR2 is SVGIG (reference sequence). This CDR3 spans 13 amino acids. The J segment lost 16 bases and the V segment lost 6 bases, leaving 10 bases of the junction unmatched. The CDR3 loop is CACQGTSGGLYFF. As DNA, the CDR3 is TGTGCCTGCCAAGGGACTAGCGGGGGGCTTTACTTCTTC.

The sample holds a few counts of this clone. The V and J genes are TRBV5-1 and TRBJ2-5; D is unclear. The CDR3 extends over 12 amino acids. Deletions cut 4 bases from V and 5 bases from J, with 9 bases between. Looked up from germline, CDR1 is SGHRS and CDR2 is YFSETQ. CDR3 in DNA: TGCGCCAGCAGCCCTTTAGGGGAGACCCAGTACTTC. Protein: CASSPLGETQYF.

This rearrangement joins TRBV27 to TRBJ1-5; D is ambiguous. Trimming took off 2 bases at V and 6 bases at J, with 5 bases between the two ends. Germline loops: CDR1 MNHEY, CDR2 SMNVEV (reference sequence). The CDR3 sequence is 12 residues long. CDR3 sequence (DNA): TGTGCCAGCAGTTTAATCGGTCAGCCCCAGCATTTT. Translated, it gives CASSLIGQPQHF.

This rearrangement joins TRBV30 to TRBJ2-7, with no clear D. The CDR3 spans 13 residues. Germline V gene lookup returns CDR1 GTSNPN and CDR2 SVGIG (reference sequence). Trimming left V 2 bases short and J 6 bases short, with 14 bases between. CDR3 region: CAWSQTPLGEQYF. The CDR3 region has the DNA TGTGCCTGGAGTCAGACTCCCTTGGGCGAGCAGTACTTC. Full variable domain (outside the CDR3, taken from reference TRBV30 and TRBJ2-7): SQTIHQWPATLVQPVGSPLSLECTVEGTSNPNLYWYRQAAGRGLQLLFYSVGIGQISSEVPQNLSASRPQDRQFILSSKKLLLSDSGFYLCAWSQTPLGEQYFGPGTRLTVT.

The chain employs TRBV9 and TRBJ1-1; D remains ambiguous. Germline V gene sequence: CDR1 SGDLS, CDR2 YYNGEE. V dropped 3 bases and J dropped 5 bases, with 8 bases sitting between them. The CDR3 is 12 amino acids. The CDR3 loop reads CASSALGTEAFF. CDR3 in DNA: TGTGCCAGCAGCGCATTAGGGACTGAAGCTTTCTTT.

This clone was observed a single time. J is TRBJ2-3 and V is TRBV6-4, with D possibly matching TRBD2 (7 bases). The ends were cut back, 9 bases at V and 5 bases at J, with 18 bases in the middle. The CDR3 covers 14 residues. The germline gives CDR1 MRHNA, CDR2 SNTAGT. The DNA of the CDR3 is TGTGCCAGAAGGGGGGGCGGAGGGGTAGATACGCAGTATTTT. It encodes CARRGGGGVDTQYF.

The CDR3 DNA reads as TGTGCCAGCAGCAGATCCGGGACAGGGGGCTCCTACGAGCAGTACTTC. This sequence encodes CASSRSGTGGSYEQYF. The rearrangement joins TRBV7-2 to TRBJ2-7; 11 nucleotides line up with TRBD1. The CDR3 length is 16 residues. V trimming: 5 bases; J trimming: 0 bases; junction bases outside the gene matches: 6. Germline CDR1 is SGHTA and CDR2 is FQGNSA. Variable domain in full (rest from reference TRBV7-2 and TRBJ2-7): GAGVSQSPSNKVTEKGKDVELRCDPISGHTALYWYRQSLGQGLEFLIYFQGNSAPDKSGLPSDRFSAERTGGSVSTLTIQRTQQEDSAVYLCASSRSGTGGSYEQYFGPGTRLTVT.

CDR3 nucleotides: TGTGCCAGTAGTACCAGACTAGCGGGAGCGGTCGGGGAGCTGTTTTTT. Protein: CASSTRLAGAVGELFF. This sequence joins TRBV19 and TRBJ2-2; 12 bases fit TRBD2. Trimming at V came to 4 bases and at J to 7 bases, leaving 7 bases not matched to a gene. CDR3 length equals 16 residues. Germline V gene sequence: CDR1 LNHDA, CDR2 SQIVND (reference sequence).

The chain recombines TRBV19 with TRBJ1-2; 9 bases map to TRBD1. Looked up from germline, CDR1 is LNHDA and CDR2 is SQIVND (reference sequence). V lost 5 bases, J lost 6 bases, and 10 bases stayed unmatched. CDR3 length: 15 residues. The DNA for the CDR3 is TGTGCCAGTAGTCCCGGGACAGGGAACGATAATGGCTACACCTTC. Protein: CASSPGTGNDNGYTF.

The chain couples TRBV19 to TRBJ2-5; D might be TRBD1 or TRBD2, each matching 5 bases. V was shortened by 7 bases and J by 3 bases, with 12 bases between the two germline ends. The CDR3 length is 13 residues. Per the germline V gene, CDR1 is LNHDA and CDR2 is SQIVND (reference sequence). This CDR3 is CASNSMGEETQYF. DNA of the CDR3: TGTGCCAGTAATAGTATGGGGGAAGAGACCCAGTACTTC.

The V call is TRBV7-8, the J call TRBJ2-7; 11 bases align to TRBD2. Per the germline V gene, CDR1 is SGHVS and CDR2 is FQNEAQ. The CDR3 totals 14 residues. J was trimmed by 5 bases and V by 1 base; bases with no gene match: 1. The CDR3 protein is CASSLEGLADEQYF. In DNA, the CDR3 is TGTGCCAGCAGCTTAGAGGGACTAGCGGACGAGCAGTACTTC.